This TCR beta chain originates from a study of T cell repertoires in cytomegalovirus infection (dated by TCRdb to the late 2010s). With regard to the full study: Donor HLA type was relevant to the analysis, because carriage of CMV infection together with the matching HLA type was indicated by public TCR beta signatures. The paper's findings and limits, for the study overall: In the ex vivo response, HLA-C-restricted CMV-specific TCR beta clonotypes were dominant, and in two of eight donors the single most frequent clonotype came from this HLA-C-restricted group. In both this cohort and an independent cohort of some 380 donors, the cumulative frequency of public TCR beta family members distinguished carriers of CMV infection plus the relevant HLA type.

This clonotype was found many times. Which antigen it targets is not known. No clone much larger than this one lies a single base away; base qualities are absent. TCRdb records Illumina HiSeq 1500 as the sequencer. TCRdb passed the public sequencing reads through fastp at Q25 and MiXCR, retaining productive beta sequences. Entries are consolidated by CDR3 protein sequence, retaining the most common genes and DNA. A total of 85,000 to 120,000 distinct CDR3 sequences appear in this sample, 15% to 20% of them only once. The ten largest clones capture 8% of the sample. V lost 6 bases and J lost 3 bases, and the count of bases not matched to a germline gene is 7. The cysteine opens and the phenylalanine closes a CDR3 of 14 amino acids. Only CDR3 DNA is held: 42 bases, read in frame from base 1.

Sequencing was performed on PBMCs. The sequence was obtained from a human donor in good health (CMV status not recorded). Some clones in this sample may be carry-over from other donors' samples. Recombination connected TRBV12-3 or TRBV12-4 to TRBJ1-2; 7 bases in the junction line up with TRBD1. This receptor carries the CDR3 CASRPTGVHYGYTF. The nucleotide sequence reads TGTGCCAGCAGGCCCACAGGGGTACACTATGGCTACACCTTC.